This entry concerns a single T cell receptor beta chain. The sample belongs to a study of cytomegalovirus exposure and HLA in healthy donors. Generated by immunoSEQ multiplex PCR, the TCRdb table keeps only in-frame clones and is missing some. The sample lists over 200,000 clones, roughly 90% occurring once. This CDR3 spans 15 amino acids. V gave up 5 bases and J gave up 1 base; unmatched junction bases: 7. Germline CDR1 MNHEY, CDR2 SMNVEV (reference sequence). The chain recombines TRBV27 with TRBJ2-7, with TRBD1 matching over 8 bases. The receptor's source is a woman aged 18-29 years in good health and CMV-seronegative. Sequencing used PBMCs. The chain's CDR3 is CASSPSGTGSYEQYF. In DNA, the CDR3 is TGTGCCAGCAGTCCGTCCGGGACAGGATCCTACGAGCAGTACTTC.